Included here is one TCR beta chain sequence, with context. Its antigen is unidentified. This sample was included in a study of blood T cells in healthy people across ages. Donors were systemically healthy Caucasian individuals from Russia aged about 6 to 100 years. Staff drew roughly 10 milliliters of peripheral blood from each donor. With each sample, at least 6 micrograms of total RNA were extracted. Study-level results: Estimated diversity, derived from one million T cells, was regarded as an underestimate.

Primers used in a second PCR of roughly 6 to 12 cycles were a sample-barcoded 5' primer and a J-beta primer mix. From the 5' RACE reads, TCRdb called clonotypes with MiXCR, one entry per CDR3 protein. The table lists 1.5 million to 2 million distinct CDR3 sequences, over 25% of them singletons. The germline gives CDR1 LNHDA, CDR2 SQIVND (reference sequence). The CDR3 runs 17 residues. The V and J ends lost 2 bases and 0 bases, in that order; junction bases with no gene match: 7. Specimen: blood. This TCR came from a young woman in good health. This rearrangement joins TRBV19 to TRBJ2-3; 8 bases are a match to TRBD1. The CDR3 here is CASSIRTGSFSTDTQYF. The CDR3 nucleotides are TGTGCCAGTAGTATACGGACAGGGAGTTTTAGCACAGATACGCAGTATTTT.